The sequence of this TCR beta chain was determined in a study of cytomegalovirus exposure and HLA in healthy donors (dated by TCRdb to the late 2010s). Regarding the complete study: An earlier analysis of a few hundred of the donors reported 276 Gb of sequence data and 95 million to 120 million unique TCR beta sequences obtained from some 200 million T cells. An early release that covered some 640 HLA-typed donors contained around 300 gigabases of sequencing data and about 93 million unique TCR sequences. The genetic ancestry cluster associated with self-reported Caucasian donors included approximately 85% of the roughly 400 genotyped donors. The study was designed to test whether signatures of past pathogen exposure could be identified by cataloging public T cell receptors. The study profiled the T cell repertoires of 500 to 800 subjects by immunosequencing and related them to cytomegalovirus serostatus. Along with the approximately 650-subject first cohort, a separate validation cohort of over 90 different subjects was used. High-throughput TCR immunosequencing, statistical association of individual TCRs with disease status, and machine learning were combined to predict cytomegalovirus infection status. In a later analysis, previously published TCR beta repertoires from 666 donors were re-analyzed and high-resolution HLA genotyping was added so that TCR occurrence patterns could be studied. In the later analysis, no new phenotypic data were used to find candidate immune exposures; instead, reliance was placed on TCR beta sequences and their occurrence across donors. An earlier analysis of a few hundred of the donors applied high-throughput TCR beta sequencing to assess whether each TCR beta V gene segment acted as functional or pseudogenic. Donor age, sex, ethnicity and CMV serostatus were compiled alongside the repertoire data. A later genetic analysis took genome-wide SNP genotypes for 398 of the 666 donors and used that subset as a discovery cohort. All discovery cohort repertoires had been generated using a single sequencing platform. HLA typing covered class I and class II loci at four-digit resolution. The number of donors typed differed by locus, with about 629-630 for A, B, C, DRB1 and DQB1, 522 for DQA1, approximately 570 for DPA1, and approximately 470 for DPB1. Four to six DR-DQ haplotypes were handled as single units for association and clustering, since linkage in the cohort was strong. On average, 235,054 unique TCR beta nucleotide sequences were sequenced per donor among 398 genotyped donors of the cohort, with roughly 19% of those sequences being non-productive.

The CDR3 holds 13 amino acids from the cysteine to the phenylalanine. The retained sequence is limited to the CDR3, 39 bases, with the frame set at the first base. Based on the germline V gene (reference sequence), the CDR1 and CDR2 sequences are MNHEY and SMNVEV. V trim: 6 bases; J trim: 2 bases; unmatched bases: 3. Library preparation was by the immunoSEQ multiplex PCR assay. The multiplex PCR relied on a mix of 60 forward primers for TCR Vbeta segments and 13 reverse primers for TCR Jbeta segments. A multiplex PCR assay on genomic DNA amplified the CDR3 region of rearranged TCR beta genes. Amplified TCR beta libraries were sequenced as 87-base-pair reads on the Illumina HiSeq System. Per the original workflow: Across the 640 or so repertoires, a later analysis counted 60 million to 90 million unique TCR beta chains, around 10 million of which were shared by at least two donors. To remove PCR and sequencing errors, raw reads were error-corrected and collapsed into unique sequences using a nearest-neighbor algorithm that merged closely related sequences. V, D and J gene segments were assigned by aligning CDR3 sequences to IMGT reference sequences. For a sequence to be retained, at least a six-nucleotide match to both a V gene segment and a J gene segment was required. Rearrangements were called productive when the CDR3 lacked stop codons and stayed in frame with V and J; all others were non-productive. Following IMGT convention, CDR3 was defined as the stretch from the second conserved V-encoded cysteine to the conserved J-encoded phenylalanine. The earlier analysis of 550 to 650 of the donors excluded any sequence lacking an unambiguous match to a single V gene segment. In an earlier analysis of 587 of the donors, V segments were called functional above 56.7% productive rearrangements and were called segregating when the between-donor standard deviation exceeded 5%. A statistical classification framework was built for diagnosing cytomegalovirus status from the catalog of TCR beta chain sequences. V and J gene assignment, in a later analysis, came from comparing TCR nucleotide sequences with IMGT/GENE-DB human TR gene sequences. The TCRdist pipeline was used in a later analysis to assign CDR3 sequences and most-parsimonious VDJ recombination scenarios. In a later analysis, every TCR beta chain was defined by the combination of its CDR3 amino acid sequence and its V-gene family, and reads without a unique V-gene family were dropped. In a later analysis, approximately 590 highly shared, low-generation-probability nucleotide sequences were removed to address suspected cross-contamination and a sequencing artifact. For each public chain, a later analysis derived a clonal expansion index from normalized ranks of inferred template counts within each repertoire. A later analysis computed generation probabilities with a VDJ recombination model fitted to out-of-frame rearrangements, and checked the results against IGoR. A later analysis scored TCR-TCR, TCR-HLA and TCR-CMV co-occurrence with hypergeometric tests, applying a repertoire-size bias correction to TCR pairs. A later analysis estimated false discovery rates by permuting HLA or CMV assignments 20 times. In a later analysis, co-occurring TCRs were grouped using DBSCAN, with TCRdist sequence similarity added in when clustering inside HLA-allele-positive subsets. Repertoires with fewer than 30,000 or more than 120,000 public chains were left out of co-occurrence clustering, as were a handful of repertoires with anomalous nucleotide sharing. What TCRdb holds here is the immuneACCESS table cut down to in-frame rearrangements. Part of the clones is not present; checked against another copy, under half of the missing clones reflect an unresolved V gene, and the others are unexplained. V and J calls and clone size follow that table, whereas D and trimming were derived from the DNA. Recorded for this sample are over 110,000 clones; 82% of them occurred a single time. The ten largest make up less than 3% of the sample.

The cohort consisted of fewer than 700 healthy bone marrow donors. All cohort members were sampled while nominally healthy, although unrecorded immune exposures were likely present. The donor was CMV seronegative and was included in the group of a few hundred seronegative cohort members. A peripheral blood sample was provided by each donor, and peripheral blood mononuclear cells were used for TCR beta sequencing. The Qiagen DNeasy Blood Extraction Kit was used to extract genomic DNA from the blood cell samples. Points the paper makes about the study in general: In a later analysis, most CMV-associated TCR beta chains were found to appear HLA-restricted, with HLA associations seemingly driven largely by CMV exposure. The cohort was sequenced for TCR beta chains only, and without alpha or paired-chain data the features that could be detected were limited. Because HLA typing was unavailable for some donors at each locus, only the typed subset was used in association tests. A later analysis found that HLA-associated TCR beta chains were more clonally expanded and had lower generation probabilities than equally common non-associated chains. Linkage disequilibrium might explain the correlated functional status among segregating V segments, but an unknown experimental factor could not be ruled out. A further reported finding was that TCR beta sequences accurately predicted the HLA-A and HLA-B alleles for most subjects in the first cohort. Specific HLA alleles were associated with over 15,000 TCR beta sequences at a false discovery rate of 0.05 in a later analysis. When HLA alleles, especially DR and DQ, strongly co-occurred, attributing TCR associations to individual alleles was difficult. Sequencing depth was assumed to be roughly uniform across donors in the presence/absence analyses, though that assumption may not hold. It was suggested by the authors that the approach could potentially be generalized to other disease states and immunological phenotypes. While some public TCRs were present in many individuals, most TCR sequences turned up only very rarely across donors. In a later genetic analysis, fewer N-insertions in productive TCRs were reported among donors in an Asian-associated ancestry cluster than the roughly 710-donor mean. In a later analysis, the rate of TCR association differed among HLA loci, with DRB1 alleles having the most associated TCRs and HLA-C alleles having the fewest. The study listed 150 to 200 TCR beta chains as associated with cytomegalovirus. In a later genetic analysis, a missense DCLRE1C variant was associated with V-gene and J-gene trimming of TCR beta chains, and the association was replicated in an independent cohort. In both the original and validation cohorts, the classifier was reported to diagnose cytomegalovirus status with high specificity and sensitivity. Seventeen rarely observed V segments, including chromosome 9 orphons, were excluded from the earlier analysis of about 610 of the donors because counts were too low. Some IMGT-functional V segments, including TRBV6-2 and TRBV6-3, could not be told apart with the 87-base-pair reads, so those segments were excluded. In a later analysis, several top co-occurrence clusters were reported to appear linked to parvovirus B19, influenza, CMV and Epstein-Barr virus. In an earlier analysis of approximately 600 of the donors, most TCR beta V segments were observed in productive rearrangements about 87% or about 30% of the time, broadly matching IMGT annotations. A few of the identified cytomegalovirus-associated TCR beta chains were confirmed in vitro to be specific for cytomegalovirus antigens. The only immune exposure information available for the cohort was CMV serostatus. The sequencing pipeline was judged likely to have produced a cluster of highly shared sequence variants as a technical artifact.

About this clone itself: It lacks a known antigen. No clone much larger than this one lies a single base away; base qualities are absent.

Sequencing was carried out using PBMCs. The rearrangement combines TRBV27 with TRBJ2-7; TRBD2 lines up with 8 middle nucleotides. The source of this sequence is a male donor in good health and CMV-seronegative. The bases are TGTGCCAGCAGGGGACTAGGCCCCTACGAGCAGTACTTC. The translation is CASRGLGPYEQYF.